This is a list of T cell receptor beta chains from one sample in a study of blood T cell repertoires in COVID-19. Here immunoSEQ multiplex PCR was the method, and the copy in TCRdb shows in-frame clones only, minus some. This table has 200,000 to 250,000 clones, more than 80% appearing once. Sequencing input: peripheral blood. All receptors come from a woman of 80 years or more with COVID-19, enrolled during active disease. CDR3s include the opening cysteine and the closing phenylalanine or tryptophan. The D gene is left open where the match is weak. The size field is filled for only some rows; it gives once, few, many or a size class.

V,D,length,size,J,DNA,CDR3
TRBV4-1,-,13,-,TRBJ1-1,TGCGCCAGCAGGGCTGAGGTTGGCACTGAAGCTTTCTTT,CASRAEVGTEAFF
TRBV3-1/TRBV3-2,-,13,once,TRBJ1-2,TGTGCCAGCAGCCCAGGGGCTGGCTATGGCTACACCTTC,CASSPGAGYGYTF
TRBV20-1,-,10,-,TRBJ2-5,TGCAGTGCTCTTCAAGAGACCCAGTACTTC,CSALQETQYF
TRBV2,TRBD2,12,-,TRBJ2-7,TGTGCCAGCCGGGGGGGGTCCTACGAGCAGTACTTC,CASRGGSYEQYF
TRBV6-6,TRBD1,15,-,TRBJ2-7,TGTGCCAGCAGACACAGCCACCCACAGGGGGCGGTGCCGCACTTC,CASRHSHPQGAVPHF
TRBV11-2,-,17,-,TRBJ1-4,TGTGCCAGCAGCTCTGGAACCCGGGGGGGGCTGGGAGAAAAACTGTTTTTT,CASSSGTRGGLGEKLFF
TRBV7-2,TRBD1,13,-,TRBJ1-2,TGTGCCAGCAGCCCACAGGGGGCGATTGGCTACACCTTC,CASSPQGAIGYTF
TRBV2,TRBD2,14,-,TRBJ2-1,TGTGCCAGCACTATTAGCGGGGGGGCTGGAGAGCAGTTCTTC,CASTISGGAGEQFF
TRBV27,-,15,-,TRBJ2-1,TGTGCCAGCAGGGACTTCGGGTCGGGCTACAATGAGCAGTTCTTC,CASRDFGSGYNEQFF
TRBV5-1,-,13,-,TRBJ1-2,TGCGCCAGCAGCTTGGCCGGGGGGGAAGGCTACACCTTC,CASSLAGGEGYTF
TRBV15,TRBD1,15,-,TRBJ1-2,TGTGCCACCAGCAGTGTCTTCAGGGGGAACTATGGCTACACCTTC,CATSSVFRGNYGYTF
TRBV14,TRBD1,16,-,TRBJ1-1,TGTGCCAGCAGCCAAGGACTGGGACAGGGCTCCTCAACTGCTTTCTTT,CASSQGLGQGSSTAFF
TRBV19,-,14,-,TRBJ1-6,TGTGCCAGTAGTGCAGAAGTAAGAAATTCACCCCTCCACTTT,CASSAEVRNSPLHF
TRBV9,-,16,-,TRBJ2-3,TGTGCCAGCAGCGTCAATACAGGGATTAGTGCAGATACGCAGTATTTT,CASSVNTGISADTQYF
TRBV6-5,-,15,-,TRBJ2-7,TGTGCCAGCAGTTACGCAGGCAATCGGCTCCACGAGCAGTACTTC,CASSYAGNRLHEQYF
TRBV5-4,-,14,-,TRBJ2-7,TGTGCCAGCAGCCCAACGGGGGTATCCTACGAGCAGTACTTC,CASSPTGVSYEQYF
TRBV6-2/TRBV6-3,-,17,-,TRBJ2-6,TGTGCCAGCAGTTACGCGGGCTCTTTCTCTGGGGCCAACGTCCTGACTTTC,CASSYAGSFSGANVLTF
TRBV3-1/TRBV3-2,TRBD1,14,-,TRBJ2-7,TGTGCCAGCAGCTTCCGGGACAGGGGACGCGAGCAGTACTTC,CASSFRDRGREQYF